A selection of T cell receptor beta chains follows, all from one sample in a study of shared clonotypes between healthy human individuals. Some clones are missing from TCRdb's copy, which holds only in-frame ones; the method was immunoSEQ multiplex PCR. The repertoire consists of roughly 1 million clones, with about three quarters occurring once and the leading ten covering 1.4% to 1.5%. Sequencing was carried out using memory CD4+ T cells sorted from blood. These receptors were taken from a man between 18 and 35 years old in good health. The CDR3 runs from the conserved cysteine through the conserved F or W. Each record gives: V gene, D gene, J gene, clone size, CDR3 DNA, CDR3 protein. D genes are given only for firm matches. Expanded clones get a size class; other rows say once, few or many, or leave the size out.

TRBV18	TRBD1	TRBJ1-3	few	TGTGCCAGCTCACCCCCAGAGGGGGCGCCCCTCGGAAACACCATATATTTT	CASSPPEGAPLGNTIYF
TRBV6-5	TRBD1	TRBJ1-2	many	TGTGCCAGCAGCCCCGGGACAGCAAACTATGGCTACACCTTC	CASSPGTANYGYTF
TRBV7-6	TRBD2	TRBJ2-7	many	TGTGCCAGCAGCGGGGGGACTAGTGGGTACGAGCAGTACTTC	CASSGGTSGYEQYF
TRBV29-1	NA	TRBJ1-2	NA	TGCAGCGCCCTAGGGGCTCGATCTAACTATGGCTACACCTTC	CSALGARSNYGYTF
TRBV5-1	TRBD1	TRBJ2-3	NA	TGCGCCAGCAGCTTGGAGGGACAGGGGCGGGGAGATACGCAGTATTTT	CASSLEGQGRGDTQYF
TRBV9	TRBD2	TRBJ2-1	NA	TGTGCCAGCAGCGTAGGTAGCGGGTCTTTCTACAATGAGCAGTTCTTC	CASSVGSGSFYNEQFF
TRBV11-2	NA	TRBJ1-2	NA	TGTGCCAGCAGCTTAGTCACAGGCGGCTACACCTTC	CASSLVTGGYTF
TRBV6-5	NA	TRBJ1-1	NA	TGTGCCGTATCAACAAGGTTAAAAGGGAGTCAGGCTTTCTTT	CAVSTRLKGSQAFF
TRBV18	TRBD1	TRBJ2-5	NA	TGTGCCAGCTCACCCCCCAACAGGGGAGAGACCCAGTACTTC	CASSPPNRGETQYF
TRBV19	TRBD2	TRBJ2-2	NA	TGTGCCAGTAGCCCGGGACTAGCTCCCGGGGAGCTGTTTTTT	CASSPGLAPGELFF